These 16 T cell receptor beta chains were sequenced from one sample in a study of shared clonotypes between healthy human individuals. Sequenced by immunoSEQ multiplex PCR; TCRdb stores in-frame clones only, minus some. The sample lists hundreds of thousands of clones, about 95% occurring once. The material sequenced was naive CD4+ T cells sorted from blood. The subset denotes: CD45RA+ positively selected. Source of these receptors: a young woman in good health.

The V and J genes are TRBV18 and TRBJ2-7; TRBD1 matches 7 bases. The CDR3 runs 18 residues. Losses at the gene ends were 3 bases for V and 3 bases for J; bases not matched to a gene: 17. CDR1 is KGHSH, CDR2 LQKENI, per germline. CDR3 protein: CASSPHPIDRVGSYEQYF. The CDR3 DNA follows: TGTGCCAGCTCACCTCATCCGATCGACAGGGTCGGAAGCTACGAGCAGTACTTC.

The V and J genes are TRBV6-6 and TRBJ1-2; D uncertain. Germline lookup yields CDR1 MNHNY and CDR2 SVGAGI (reference sequence). The CDR3 runs to 13 residues. Trimming shortened V by 2 bases and J by 8 bases, and 12 bases separated the two germline ends. The CDR3 is CASSYDAREGYTF. DNA for the CDR3: TGTGCCAGCAGTTACGACGCCCGAGAGGGCTACACCTTC.

The rearrangement links TRBV18 to TRBJ1-4; 7 bases fit TRBD1. V shed 6 bases and J 4 bases; nucleotides not matched to a gene: 11. The CDR3 totals 16 residues. The germline gives CDR1 KGHSH, CDR2 LQKENI. The CDR3 reads CASSREEGGVNEKLFF. CDR3 nucleotide sequence: TGTGCCAGCTCCCGGGAGGAAGGGGGCGTTAATGAAAAACTGTTTTTT. The full variable domain, with the rest looked up from reference TRBV18 and TRBJ1-4, is NAGVMQNPRHLVRRRGQEARLRCSPMKGHSHVYWYRQLPEEGLKFMVYLQKENIIDESGMPKERFSAEFPKEGPSILRIQQVVRGDSAAYFCASSREEGGVNEKLFFGSGTQLSVL.

This sequence joins TRBV7-2 and TRBJ2-1; 11 nucleotides align to TRBD2. CDR3 length: 18 residues. V was pared by 3 bases and J by 0 bases, with 7 bases of the junction left unmatched. Germline V gene lookup returns CDR1 SGHTA and CDR2 FQGNSA. The CDR3 DNA follows: TGTGCCAGCAGCTTTAGGCTAGCGGGAGGATTCTCCTACAATGAGCAGTTCTTC. It is translated as CASSFRLAGGFSYNEQFF.

The chain combines TRBV28 with TRBJ2-7; TRBD1 aligns across 9 bases. The CDR3 contains 13 residues. With 9 bases clipped from V and 3 bases from J, the junction kept 6 bases outside the gene matches. CDR1 MDHEN and CDR2 SYDVKM come from the germline V gene. The CDR3 DNA follows: TGTGCCAGTTGGACAGGGGAAGGCTACGAGCAGTACTTC. This codes for CASWTGEGYEQYF. Filled out from reference TRBV28 and TRBJ2-7, the complete variable domain reads DVKVTQSSRYLVKRTGEKVFLECVQDMDHENMFWYRQDPGLGLRLIYFSYDVKMKEKGDIPEGYSVSREKKERFSLILESASTNQTSMYLCASWTGEGYEQYFGPGTRLTVT.

The chain combines TRBV7-6 with TRBJ2-3; 10 nucleotides align to TRBD2. With 1 base clipped from V and 4 bases from J, the junction kept 11 bases outside the gene matches. This CDR3 is 18 amino acids long. Germline V gene data show CDR1 as SGHVS and CDR2 as FNYEAQ. The DNA of the CDR3 is TGTGCCAGCAGCTTAGGACACTACCGGAGCGGGAGGGCAGATACGCAGTATTTT. Translating it yields CASSLGHYRSGRADTQYF.

The chain links TRBV9 to TRBJ2-2; TRBD2 is a possible D gene (5 bases). Germline V CDR1 and CDR2: SGDLS, YYNGEE. This CDR3 region has 16 residues. V dropped 1 base and J dropped 0 bases, with 10 bases sitting between them. CDR3 protein: CASSVFSDSNTGELFF. As DNA, the CDR3 is TGTGCCAGCAGCGTATTTAGCGACTCGAACACCGGGGAGCTGTTTTTT. Based on the CDR3 plus reference TRBV9 and TRBJ2-2, the full variable domain is DSGVTQTPKHLITATGQRVTLRCSPRSGDLSVYWYQQSLDQGLQFLIQYYNGEERAKGNILERFSAQQFPDLHSELNLSSLELGDSALYFCASSVFSDSNTGELFFGEGSRLTVL.

This rearrangement joins TRBV5-4 to TRBJ1-2; weak D call: TRBD1 (5 bases). The CDR3 is made up of 15 amino acids. V was clipped by 4 bases and J by 4 bases, with 17 bases between them. In germline, CDR1 is SGHNT, CDR2 YYREEE (reference sequence). CDR3 residues: CASSVNPRAAYGYTF. In nucleotides, the CDR3 is TGTGCCAGCAGCGTCAATCCCAGGGCGGCCTATGGCTACACCTTC.

The V call is TRBV19, the J call TRBJ1-2; D perhaps matches TRBD1 (6 bases). Trimming cost V 5 bases and J 8 bases, with 21 bases left between them. The CDR3 extends over 15 amino acids. Germline CDR1 reads LNHDA; CDR2 reads SQIVND (reference sequence). CDR3 coding DNA: TGTGCCAGTAGTCCACAACAGGGTACCCCTGGGGGCTACACCTTC. Translated, it gives CASSPQQGTPGGYTF. Full variable domain (outside the CDR3, taken from reference TRBV19 and TRBJ1-2): DGGITQSPKYLFRKEGQNVTLSCEQNLNHDAMYWYRQDPGQGLRLIYYSQIVNDFQKGDIAEGYSVSREKKESFPLTVTSAQKNPTAFYLCASSPQQGTPGGYTFGSGTRLTVV.

This clone has just a few counts. J is TRBJ2-7 and V is TRBV11-2; 10 bases fit TRBD2. The trim removed 5 bases at V and 0 bases at J, leaving 1 base unmatched. The CDR3 totals 14 residues. Germline V gene sequence: CDR1 SGHAT, CDR2 FQNNGV. The CDR3 nucleotides read TGTGCCAGCAGCACTAGCGGGGCCTCCTACGAGCAGTACTTC. It codes for CASSTSGASYEQYF.

V gene TRBV5-1 combines with J gene TRBJ1-3, with D maybe TRBD1 (5 bases). Trimming shortened V by 3 bases and J by 1 base, and 8 bases separated the two germline ends. CDR3 size: 14 residues. Germline assignment: CDR1 SGHRS and CDR2 YFSETQ. CDR3 in DNA: TGCGCCAGCAGCTCCAGGGAATCTGGAAACACCATATATTTT. Its translation: CASSSRESGNTIYF.

The chain joins TRBV21-1 to TRBJ2-7; TRBD2 is taken as the D call from the table, unchecked against the DNA. TRBV21-1 is a pseudogene segment. The CDR3 contains 12 residues. The CDR3 spells CASSAGQSGQYF. The CDR3, as DNA: TGTGCCAGCAGCGCGGGCCAGTCCGGGCAGTACTTC.

A note on this clone: This CDR3 is also generated by other DNA sequences in the sample. The DNA of the CDR3 is TGTGCCAGCAGCTCCCGTGGGCAGCCCCAGCATTTT. Residues: CASSSRGQPQHF. J is TRBJ1-5 and V is TRBV28; no clear D gene. The germline CDR1 and CDR2 sequences are MDHEN and SYDVKM. The CDR3 loop spans 12 amino acids. V gave up 6 bases and J gave up 7 bases, with 10 bases separating them.

The chain carries TRBV28 and TRBJ2-2; D unclear. Germline values: CDR1 MDHEN, CDR2 SYDVKM. CDR3 length: 16 amino acids. Trimming pared 5 bases from V and 2 bases from J, leaving 15 bases between. The CDR3 sequence is CASSPSARRNTGELFF. The CDR3 DNA follows: TGTGCCAGCAGTCCCTCAGCCAGGCGCAACACCGGGGAGCTGTTTTTT.

Here the CDR3 DNA reads TGTGCCCTTACCTCGGGGGGGGGTGAAAAACTGTTTTTT. Translation: CALTSGGGEKLFF. The chain joins TRBV30 to TRBJ1-4; tentatively, D is TRBD1 (5 bases). From germline, CDR1 is GTSNPN and CDR2 SVGIG (reference sequence). V was trimmed by 8 bases and J by 7 bases, leaving 17 bases between them. The CDR3 runs 13 residues.

V is TRBV7-9 and J is TRBJ2-3; 8 bases agree with TRBD2. This CDR3 region has 15 residues. Trimming removed 3 bases from V and 2 bases from J; junction bases left unmatched: 4. Germline V CDR1 and CDR2: SEHNR, FQNEAQ (reference sequence). CDR3 residues: CASSFGTSHTDTQYF. DNA of the CDR3: TGTGCCAGCAGCTTCGGGACTAGTCACACAGATACGCAGTATTTT.